This section outlines one T cell receptor beta chain sequence together with its context. Antigen unknown. This entry belongs to a study of vaccination effects on CD4 cells after COVID-19. Study as a whole: Before any sequencing was done, the ViraFEST assay used viral peptide pools to expand antigen-specific CD4+ T cells.

Germline loops: CDR1 SGHTA, CDR2 FQGNSA. With 7 bases removed from V and 7 bases from J, the gap between germline ends came to 13 bases. The CDR3 runs to 12 residues. Scientists isolated CD4+ T cells after a roughly ten-day culture period ended. Each person got two doses of an mRNA SARS-CoV-2 vaccine, BNT162b2 or mRNA-1273. TCRdb's copy holds only in-frame clones and misses some; the assay was immunoSEQ multiplex PCR. The repertoire includes roughly 40,000 clones, about 67% of them detected once, and roughly 8% sits in the top ten. The input for sequencing was CD4+ T cells from PBMCs cultured without peptide, taken after COVID-19 vaccination. The TCR originated in a human donor who received a COVID-19 vaccine. V and J are TRBV7-2 and TRBJ2-5; D unclear. DNA of the CDR3: TGTGCCAGCACCCCGACTGAGGCGACCCAGTACTTC. Residues: CASTPTEATQYF.